The source of this TCR beta chain is a study of T-cell memory formation after mild COVID-19 (dated by TCRdb to about 2021). In terms of the full investigation: TCR sequence clusters from the two donors were largely donor specific. In a couple of donors, T-cell clones that expanded and contracted after mild COVID-19 were followed by sequencing TCRalpha and TCRbeta repertoires longitudinally. Two young, previously healthy adult volunteers made up the cohort, one male and one female. The paper's findings and limits, for the study overall: The study covered only a couple of mild cases, and larger cohorts including severe cases with pre-infection samples were considered necessary. Balanced CD4/CD8 phenotypes were observed for clones contracting from day 15 to 85, whereas a bias towards CD4+ was observed for a second wave of clones expanding from day 15 to 37. Contracting CD4+ clones turned up mainly in the CM and EM memory subsets, whereas EMRA was where CD8+ clones were enriched. Some responding clones were detected in pre-infection memory, suggesting pre-existing cross-reactive memory T cells joined the SARS-CoV-2 response. SARS-CoV-2 specificity was not confirmed for the second-wave clones peaking on day 37.

The instrument was an Illumina NovaSeq 6000. TCRalpha and TCRbeta cDNA libraries were constructed by 5'RACE with constant-segment primers, with sample barcodes and unique molecular identifiers being introduced. Trizol reagent was used to extract RNA from every sample. Libraries were amplified in two PCR steps, with a second sample barcode and Illumina TruSeq adapters added in the second step. Sequencing of libraries was performed on an Illumina NovaSeq with 2 x 150 bp paired-end reads. Per the original workflow: Reads were demultiplexed and collapsed into UMI-guided consensus sequences with migec v1.2.7. Using mixcr v2.1.11, UMI consensuses were aligned to TRA and TRB V and J templates and then assembled into clonotypes. A clonotype was counted as expanded or contracted only if both edgeR and NoisET called the change significant, with noise models trained on biological replicates. edgeR calls used a false discovery rate-adjusted p below 0.01 and a log2 fold-change threshold of 1. As an exploratory analysis of dynamics, PCA with hierarchical clustering was applied to max-normalized trajectories of the 1000 most abundant clonotypes. Each responding clone was given a CD4 or CD8 phenotype based on the CD4+ and CD8+ repertoires, which had been sequenced separately. TCRdb reprocessing: public reads trimmed at Q25 with fastp, clones called with MiXCR, in-frame beta chains kept. Under each unique CDR3 protein, matching rows form one entry showing the most common genes and DNA. Here the V and J calls rest on TCRdb's processing, not on the authors' analysis. This sample lists 350,000 to 400,000 distinct CDR3 sequences; approximately 15% were detected once. The biggest ten clones account for about 22% of the sample.

Ficoll-Paque density gradient centrifugation was the method used to isolate PBMCs. A few counts support this clonotype. The clone's antigen remains unknown. No qualities accompany the bases; no much larger clone lies one base away. The germline V gene (reference sequence) yields SEHNR for CDR1 and FQNEAQ for CDR2. The CDR3 has 14 amino acids, counting the end cysteine and phenylalanine. Only the CDR3 portion is preserved as DNA: 42 bases, with reading frame beginning at the first base. V is shortened by 3 bases, J by 8 bases, and the region joining them spans 13 bases. The sample consisted of PBMCs or a T cell subset sorted from them (not recorded which). The sequence links TRBV7-9 to TRBJ1-4, with the D segment identity uncertain. The clonotype comes from a man between 18 and 35 years old who had mild COVID-19 (a few samples of this study predate the infection). The sample titles of this study are shuffled in the database, so cell type and time point are left out; the donor was told from shared clones. The nucleotide sequence reads as follows: TGTGCCAGCAGCTTCCGCCGGACTGGGGAAAAACTGTTTTTT. It translates to CASSFRRTGEKLFF.